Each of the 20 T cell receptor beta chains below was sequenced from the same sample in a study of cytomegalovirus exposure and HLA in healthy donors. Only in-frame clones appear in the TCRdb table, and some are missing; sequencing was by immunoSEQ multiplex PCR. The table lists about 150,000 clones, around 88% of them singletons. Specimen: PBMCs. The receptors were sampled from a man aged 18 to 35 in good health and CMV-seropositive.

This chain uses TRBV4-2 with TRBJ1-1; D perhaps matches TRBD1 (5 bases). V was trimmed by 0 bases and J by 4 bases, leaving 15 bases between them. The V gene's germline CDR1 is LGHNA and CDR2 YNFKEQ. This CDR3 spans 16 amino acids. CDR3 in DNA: TGTGCCAGCAGCCAAGAGGGATTGGGGGGGAGCACTGAAGCTTTCTTT. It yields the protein CASSQEGLGGSTEAFF.

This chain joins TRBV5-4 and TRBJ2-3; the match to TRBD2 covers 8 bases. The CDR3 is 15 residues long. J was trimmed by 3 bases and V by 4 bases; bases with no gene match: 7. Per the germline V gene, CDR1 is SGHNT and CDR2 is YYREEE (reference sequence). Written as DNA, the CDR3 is TGTGCCAGCAGCGGGGAGCGGGAGTTGACAGATACGCAGTATTTT. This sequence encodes CASSGERELTDTQYF.

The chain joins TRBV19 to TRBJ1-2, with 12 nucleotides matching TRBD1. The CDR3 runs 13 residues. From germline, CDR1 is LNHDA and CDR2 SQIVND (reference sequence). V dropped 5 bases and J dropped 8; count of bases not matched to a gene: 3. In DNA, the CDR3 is TGTGCCAGTAGTTCCGGGACAGGGGGCGGCTACACCTTC. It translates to CASSSGTGGGYTF.

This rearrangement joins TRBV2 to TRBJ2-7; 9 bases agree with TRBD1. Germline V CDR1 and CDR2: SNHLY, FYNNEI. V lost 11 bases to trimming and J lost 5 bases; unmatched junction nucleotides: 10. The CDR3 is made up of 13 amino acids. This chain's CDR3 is CAQGRDRVHEQYF. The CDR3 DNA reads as TGTGCCCAAGGGCGGGACAGGGTCCACGAGCAGTACTTC.

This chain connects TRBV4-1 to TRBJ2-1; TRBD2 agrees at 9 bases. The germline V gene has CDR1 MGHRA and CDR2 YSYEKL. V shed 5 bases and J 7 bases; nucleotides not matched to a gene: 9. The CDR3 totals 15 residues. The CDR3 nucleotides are TGCGCCAGCAGCGGGAGGGGTAGCGGGAGAAATGAGCAGTTCTTC. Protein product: CASSGRGSGRNEQFF.

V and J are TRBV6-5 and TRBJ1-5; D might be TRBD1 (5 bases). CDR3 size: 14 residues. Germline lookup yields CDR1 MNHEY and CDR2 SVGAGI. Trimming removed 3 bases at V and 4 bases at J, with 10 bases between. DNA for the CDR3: TGTGCCAGCAGTTATGGAGGGGAAAATCAGCCCCAGCATTTT. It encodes CASSYGGENQPQHF.

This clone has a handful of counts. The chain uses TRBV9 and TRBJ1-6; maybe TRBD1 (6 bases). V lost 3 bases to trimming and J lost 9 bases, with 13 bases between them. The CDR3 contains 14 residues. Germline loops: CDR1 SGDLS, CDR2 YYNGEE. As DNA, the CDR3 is TGTGCCAGCAGCGCCACAGGGTACAGTTCACCCCTCCACTTT. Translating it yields CASSATGYSSPLHF.

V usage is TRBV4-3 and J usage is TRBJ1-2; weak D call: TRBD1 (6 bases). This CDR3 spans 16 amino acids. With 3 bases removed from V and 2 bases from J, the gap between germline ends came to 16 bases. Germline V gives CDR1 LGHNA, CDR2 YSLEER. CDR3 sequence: CASSQSPTGSNYGYTF. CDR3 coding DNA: TGCGCCAGCAGCCAGAGTCCGACAGGCTCAAACTATGGCTACACCTTC.

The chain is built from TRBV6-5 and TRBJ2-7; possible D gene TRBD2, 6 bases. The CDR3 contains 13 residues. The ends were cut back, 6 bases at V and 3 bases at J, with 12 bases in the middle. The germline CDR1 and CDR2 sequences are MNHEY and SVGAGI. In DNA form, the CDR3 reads TGTGCCAGCAGCCCCGGGGAGGTCTACGAGCAGTACTTC. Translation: CASSPGEVYEQYF.

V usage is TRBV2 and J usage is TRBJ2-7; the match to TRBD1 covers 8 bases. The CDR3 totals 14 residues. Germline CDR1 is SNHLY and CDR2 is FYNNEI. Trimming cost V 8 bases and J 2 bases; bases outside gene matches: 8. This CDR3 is CASHYRGNPYEQYF. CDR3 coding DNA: TGTGCCAGCCATTACAGGGGGAATCCCTACGAGCAGTACTTC.

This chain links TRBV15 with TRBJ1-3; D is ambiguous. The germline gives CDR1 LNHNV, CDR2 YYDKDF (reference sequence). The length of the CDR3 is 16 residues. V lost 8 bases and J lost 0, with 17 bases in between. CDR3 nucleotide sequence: TGTGCCACCTTGAAAGGCGGAATGAGCTCTGGAAACACCATATATTTT. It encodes CATLKGGMSSGNTIYF.

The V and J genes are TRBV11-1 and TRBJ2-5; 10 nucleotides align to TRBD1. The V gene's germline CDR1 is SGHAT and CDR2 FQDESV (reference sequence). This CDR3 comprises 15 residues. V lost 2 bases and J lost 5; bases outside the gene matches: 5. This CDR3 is CASSLRQGAWETQYF. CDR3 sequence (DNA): TGTGCCAGCAGCTTAAGACAGGGGGCTTGGGAGACCCAGTACTTC.

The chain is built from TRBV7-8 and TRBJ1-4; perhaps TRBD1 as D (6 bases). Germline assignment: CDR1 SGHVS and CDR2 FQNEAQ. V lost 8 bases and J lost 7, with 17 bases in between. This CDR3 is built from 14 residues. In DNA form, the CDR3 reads TGTGCCAGCCGAGATCAGGGGACCAGTGAAAAACTGTTTTTT. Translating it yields CASRDQGTSEKLFF.

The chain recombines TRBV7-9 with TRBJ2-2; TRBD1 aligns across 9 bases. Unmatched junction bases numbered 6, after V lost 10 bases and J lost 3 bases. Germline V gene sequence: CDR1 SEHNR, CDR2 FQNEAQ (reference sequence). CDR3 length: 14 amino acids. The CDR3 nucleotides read TGTGCCAACAGAGGGGACAGGGACACCGGGGAGCTGTTTTTT. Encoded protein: CANRGDRDTGELFF.

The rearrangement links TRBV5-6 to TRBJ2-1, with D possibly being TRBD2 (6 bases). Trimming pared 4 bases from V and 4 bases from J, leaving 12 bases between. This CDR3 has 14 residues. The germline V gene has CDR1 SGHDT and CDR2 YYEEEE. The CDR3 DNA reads TGTGCCAGCAGCCGGGACTCGAGATACAATGAGCAGTTCTTC. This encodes CASSRDSRYNEQFF.

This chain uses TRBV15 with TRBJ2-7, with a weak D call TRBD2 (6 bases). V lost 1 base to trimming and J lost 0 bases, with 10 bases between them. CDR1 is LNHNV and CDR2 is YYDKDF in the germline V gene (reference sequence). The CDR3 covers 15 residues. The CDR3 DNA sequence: TGTGCCACCAGCAGAGCGGGAGTGATCTCCTACGAGCAGTACTTC. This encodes CATSRAGVISYEQYF.

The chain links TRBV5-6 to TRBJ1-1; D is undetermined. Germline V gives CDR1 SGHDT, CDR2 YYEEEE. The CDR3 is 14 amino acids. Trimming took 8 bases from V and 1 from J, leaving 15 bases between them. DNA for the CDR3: TGTGCCAGTTCACAGAACGCTGGGAACACTGAAGCTTTCTTT. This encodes CASSQNAGNTEAFF.

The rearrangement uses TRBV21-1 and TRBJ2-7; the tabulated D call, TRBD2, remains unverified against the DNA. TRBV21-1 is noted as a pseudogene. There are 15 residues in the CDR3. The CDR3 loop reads CASSKALSGPYEQYF. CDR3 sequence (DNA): TGTGCCAGCAGCAAGGCTCTAAGCGGTCCCTACGAGCAGTACTTC.

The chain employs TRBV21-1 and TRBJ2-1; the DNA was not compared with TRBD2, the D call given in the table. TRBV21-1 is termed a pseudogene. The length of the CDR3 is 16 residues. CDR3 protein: CASSKRLIGERYEQFF. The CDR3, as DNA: TGTGCCAGCAGCAAACGGTTGATCGGGGAACGGTATGAGCAGTTCTTC.

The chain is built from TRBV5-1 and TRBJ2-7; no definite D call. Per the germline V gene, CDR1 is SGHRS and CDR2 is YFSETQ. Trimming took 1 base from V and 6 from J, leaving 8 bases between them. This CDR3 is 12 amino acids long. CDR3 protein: CASSLTTGEQYF. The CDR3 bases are TGCGCCAGCAGCTTGACAACGGGCGAGCAGTACTTC. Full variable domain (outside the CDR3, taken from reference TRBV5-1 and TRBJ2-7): KAGVTQTPRYLIKTRGQQVTLSCSPISGHRSVSWYQQTPGQGLQFLFEYFSETQRNKGNFPGRFSGRQFSNSRSEMNVSTLELGDSALYLCASSLTTGEQYFGPGTRLTVT.